This TCR beta chain derives from a study of CD8+ T cells in alopecia areata. Background on the study: Those treated were given oral tofacitinib at 5 to 10 mg twice daily.

Points on this clone: Its antigen is still unknown.

The CDR3 has 14 residues. V shed 6 bases and J 5 bases; nucleotides not matched to a gene: 13. The germline CDR1 and CDR2 sequences are SQVTM and ANQGSEA. Peripheral blood and lesional scalp punch biopsies were taken from alopecia areata patients. General study results and limits: Resident alphabeta T cells of normal skin are also sequenced in scalp samples.

Reverse transcription of extracted RNA yielded cDNA, which provided the sequencing template. Method: immunoSEQ multiplex PCR; TCRdb's copy keeps in-frame clones and lacks some. In the table there are some 200,000 clones, 59% of which are singletons. This clonotype originated in a human donor with alopecia areata. The input for sequencing was CD4+ T cells sorted from blood, taken at week 0. The rearrangement links TRBV29-1 to TRBJ2-7, with 7 bases fitting TRBD1. In DNA, the CDR3 is TGCAGCGTGAGTGGGCAGGGGGTGATGAACGAGCAGTACTTC. This sequence encodes CSVSGQGVMNEQYF.